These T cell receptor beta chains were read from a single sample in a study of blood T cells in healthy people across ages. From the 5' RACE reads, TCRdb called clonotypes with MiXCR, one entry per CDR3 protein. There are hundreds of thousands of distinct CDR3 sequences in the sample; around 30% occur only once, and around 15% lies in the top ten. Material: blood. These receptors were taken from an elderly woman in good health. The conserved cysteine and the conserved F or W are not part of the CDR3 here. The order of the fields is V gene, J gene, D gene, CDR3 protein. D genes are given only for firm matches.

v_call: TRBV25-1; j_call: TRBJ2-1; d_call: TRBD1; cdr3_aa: ASSYRDRDNNEQF
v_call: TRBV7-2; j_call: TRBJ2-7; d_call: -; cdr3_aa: ASSLARLTHEQY
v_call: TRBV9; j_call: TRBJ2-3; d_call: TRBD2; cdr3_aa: ASSRSPRGLAGTDTQY
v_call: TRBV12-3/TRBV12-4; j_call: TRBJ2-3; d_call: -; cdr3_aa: ASSFSRDSRDTQY
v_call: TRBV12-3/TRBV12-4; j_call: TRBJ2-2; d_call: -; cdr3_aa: ASSPPKVQAGELF
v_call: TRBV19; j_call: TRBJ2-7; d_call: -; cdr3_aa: ASNTGHEGPYEQY
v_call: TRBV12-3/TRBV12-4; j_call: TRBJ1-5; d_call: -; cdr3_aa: ASSNNDQPQH
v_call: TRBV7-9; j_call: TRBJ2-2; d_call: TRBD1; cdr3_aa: ASSGDRAPGELF
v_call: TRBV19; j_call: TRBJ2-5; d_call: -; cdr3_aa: ANSTGLPTARETQY
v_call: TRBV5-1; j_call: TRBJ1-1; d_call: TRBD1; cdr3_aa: ASSSTGYGTEAF
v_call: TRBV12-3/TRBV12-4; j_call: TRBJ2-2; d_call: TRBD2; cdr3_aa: ASSAGVTAGELF
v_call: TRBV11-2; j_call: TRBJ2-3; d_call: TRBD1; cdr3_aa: ASSHPSRGLESDTQY
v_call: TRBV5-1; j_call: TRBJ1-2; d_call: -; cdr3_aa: ASSFTLGTGPGSYT
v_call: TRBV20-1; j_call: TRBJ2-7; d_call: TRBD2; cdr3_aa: SARDWGLAGGSSYEQY
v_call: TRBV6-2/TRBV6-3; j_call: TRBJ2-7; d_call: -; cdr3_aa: ASRKTQGNEQY
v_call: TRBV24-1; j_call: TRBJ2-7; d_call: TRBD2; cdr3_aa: ATSDPRVSGGRYEQY
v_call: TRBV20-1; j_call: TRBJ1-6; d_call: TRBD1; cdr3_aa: SARQGARTSYNSPLR
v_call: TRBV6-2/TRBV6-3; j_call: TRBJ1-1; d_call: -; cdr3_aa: ASSYDVETRAF
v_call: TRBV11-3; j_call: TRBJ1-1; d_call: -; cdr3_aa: ASSSGPTLGTEAF
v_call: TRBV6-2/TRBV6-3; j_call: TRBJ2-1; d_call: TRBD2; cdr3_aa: ASSRPGLAGGSQF
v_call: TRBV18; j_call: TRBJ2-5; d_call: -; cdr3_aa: ASSPIGQNQETQY
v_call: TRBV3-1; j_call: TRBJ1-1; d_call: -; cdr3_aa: ASSPDGLRRTEAF
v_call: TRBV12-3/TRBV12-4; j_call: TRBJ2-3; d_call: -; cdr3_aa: ASSFSRGGADAQY
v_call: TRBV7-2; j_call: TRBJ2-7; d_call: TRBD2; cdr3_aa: ASRSGGAPPEQY
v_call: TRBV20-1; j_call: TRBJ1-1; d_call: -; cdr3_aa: SAFTRPGNTEAF
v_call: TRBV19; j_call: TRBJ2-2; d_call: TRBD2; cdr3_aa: ASMGVAGAGELF
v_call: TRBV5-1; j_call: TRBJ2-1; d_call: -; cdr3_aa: ASSHEGHNEQF
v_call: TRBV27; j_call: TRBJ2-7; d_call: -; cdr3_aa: ASSLAGVGSYEQY
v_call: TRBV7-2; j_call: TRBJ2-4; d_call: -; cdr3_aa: ASSPGHLIAKNIQY
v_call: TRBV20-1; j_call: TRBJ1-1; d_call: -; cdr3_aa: SAGPGADTEAF
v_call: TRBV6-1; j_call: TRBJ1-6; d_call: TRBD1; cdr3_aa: ASSSGTGFSPLH
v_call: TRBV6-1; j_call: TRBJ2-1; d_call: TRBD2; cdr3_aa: ASSDLPGGGGWNEQF
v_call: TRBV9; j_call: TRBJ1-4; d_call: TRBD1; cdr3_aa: ASSVTGGVGNEKLF
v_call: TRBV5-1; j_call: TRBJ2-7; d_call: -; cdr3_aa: ASSDSPGPQSDHEQY
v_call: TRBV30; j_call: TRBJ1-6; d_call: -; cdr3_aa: AWSNSYNSPLH
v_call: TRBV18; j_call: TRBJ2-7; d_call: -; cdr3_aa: ASSQDGDEQY
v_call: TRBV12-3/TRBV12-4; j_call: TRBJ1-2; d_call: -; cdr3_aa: ASIPGGYNYYGYT
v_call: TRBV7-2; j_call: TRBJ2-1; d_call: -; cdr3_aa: ASSPPGLRYNEQF
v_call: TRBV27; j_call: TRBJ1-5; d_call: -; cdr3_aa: ASSAWGANQPQH
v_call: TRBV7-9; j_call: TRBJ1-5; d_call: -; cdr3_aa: ASSLAARGEWNQPQH
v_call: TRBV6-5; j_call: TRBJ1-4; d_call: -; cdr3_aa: ASSSTGTGEKLF
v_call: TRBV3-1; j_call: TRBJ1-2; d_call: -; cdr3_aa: ASSHSGGDYGFT
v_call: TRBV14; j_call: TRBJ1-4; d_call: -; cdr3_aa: ASSQDLKGPNEKLF
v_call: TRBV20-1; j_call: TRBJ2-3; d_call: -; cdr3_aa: SARASRGTDTQY
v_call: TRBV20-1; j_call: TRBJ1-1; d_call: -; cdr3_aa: SARETGPNTEAF
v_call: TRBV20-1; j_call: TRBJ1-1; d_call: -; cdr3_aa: SAVRGATEAF
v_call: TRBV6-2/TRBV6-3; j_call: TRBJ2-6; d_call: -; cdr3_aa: ASNKSGANVLT
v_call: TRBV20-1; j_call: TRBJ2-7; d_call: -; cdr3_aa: SALDSGSEQY
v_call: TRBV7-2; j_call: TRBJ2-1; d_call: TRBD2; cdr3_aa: ASSFRRGGLDEQF
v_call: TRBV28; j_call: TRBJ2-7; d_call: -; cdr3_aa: ASSLKYEQY
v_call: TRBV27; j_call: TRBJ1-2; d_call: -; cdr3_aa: ASSRGPPSYGYT
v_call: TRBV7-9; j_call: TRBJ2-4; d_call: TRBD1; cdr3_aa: ASSQIGDRGENIQY
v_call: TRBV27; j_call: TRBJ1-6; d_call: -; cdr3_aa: ASREQESSYNSPLH
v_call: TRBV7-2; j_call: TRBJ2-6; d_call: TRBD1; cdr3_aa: ASSLLGQGSGKANVLT
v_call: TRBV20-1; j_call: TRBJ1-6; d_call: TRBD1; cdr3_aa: SAYRTGRNSPLH
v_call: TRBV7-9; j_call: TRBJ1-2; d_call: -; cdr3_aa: AGSFVDYGYT
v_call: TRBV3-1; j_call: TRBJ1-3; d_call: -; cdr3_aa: ASSQDGRAINTIY
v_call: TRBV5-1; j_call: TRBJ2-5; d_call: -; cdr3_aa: ASSLAGDQTQY